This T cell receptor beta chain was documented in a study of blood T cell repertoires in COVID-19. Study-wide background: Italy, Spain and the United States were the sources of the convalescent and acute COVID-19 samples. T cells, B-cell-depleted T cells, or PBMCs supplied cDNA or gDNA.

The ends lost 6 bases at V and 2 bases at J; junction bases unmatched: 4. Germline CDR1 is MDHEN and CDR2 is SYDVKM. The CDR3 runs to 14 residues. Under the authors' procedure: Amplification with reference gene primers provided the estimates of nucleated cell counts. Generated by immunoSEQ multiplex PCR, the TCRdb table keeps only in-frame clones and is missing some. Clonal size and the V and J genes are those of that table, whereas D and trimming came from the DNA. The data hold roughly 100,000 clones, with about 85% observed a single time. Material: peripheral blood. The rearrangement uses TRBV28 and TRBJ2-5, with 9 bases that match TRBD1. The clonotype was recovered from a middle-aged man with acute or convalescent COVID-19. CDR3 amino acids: CASRPGTGQETQYF. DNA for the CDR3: TGTGCCAGCAGACCTGGGACAGGGCAAGAGACCCAGTACTTC. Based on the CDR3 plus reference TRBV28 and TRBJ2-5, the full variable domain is DVKVTQSSRYLVKRTGEKVFLECVQDMDHENMFWYRQDPGLGLRLIYFSYDVKMKEKGDIPEGYSVSREKKERFSLILESASTNQTSMYLCASRPGTGQETQYFGPGTRLLVL.